A selection of T cell receptor beta chains follows, all from one sample in a study of shared clonotypes between healthy human individuals. The assay was immunoSEQ multiplex PCR, and TCRdb's table has in-frame clones only and misses some. The repertoire has roughly 2.2 million clones, approximately 95% of them found once; the top ten carry 0.35% to 0.45%. The sample consisted of naive CD4+ T cells from PBMCs. Source of these receptors: a young man in good health. Some clones in this sample may be carry-over from other donors' samples. The CDR3 runs from the conserved cysteine through the conserved F or W. Each record gives: clone size, D gene, J gene, V gene, CDR3 DNA, CDR3 protein. D genes are given only for firm matches. Part of the rows lack a size; the others show once, few, many or a class for expanded clones.

NA,NA,TRBJ2-5,TRBV5-1,TGCGCCAGCTCCTCCGGACAGCAGCAAGAGACCCAGTACTTC,CASSSGQQQETQYF
NA,TRBD1,TRBJ1-4,TRBV5-6,TGTGCCAGCAGCCGGACAGGGAAAACTAATGAAAAACTGTTTTTT,CASSRTGKTNEKLFF
NA,NA,TRBJ2-7,TRBV10-3,TGTGCCATCAGGGGACACTACGAGCAGTACTTC,CAIRGHYEQYF
NA,NA,TRBJ2-5,TRBV28,TGTGCCAGCAGTTTAACCCCGGGACTCCAAGAGACCCAGTACTTC,CASSLTPGLQETQYF
few,NA,TRBJ1-5,TRBV10-2,TGCGCCAGCAGTGACCAAGGGGGGAATCAGCCCCAGCATTTT,CASSDQGGNQPQHF
NA,NA,TRBJ2-2,TRBV14,TGTGCCAGCAGCCGTATTCTATGGGCCGGGGAGCTGTTTTTT,CASSRILWAGELFF
NA,TRBD1,TRBJ1-5,TRBV2,TGTGCCAGTAAATCCGGGACAGTTGGGAATCAGCCCCAGCATTTT,CASKSGTVGNQPQHF
NA,NA,TRBJ2-2,TRBV5-1,TGCGCCAGCAGAGACATGGGGAGCACCGGGGAGCTGTTTTTT,CASRDMGSTGELFF
NA,TRBD2,TRBJ2-7,TRBV5-6,TGTGCCAGCAGCCCCGGGGGGGGGACCTACGAGCAGTACTTC,CASSPGGGTYEQYF
NA,NA,TRBJ1-5,TRBV28,TGTGCCAGCAGTCCATACTATCAGCCCCAGCATTTT,CASSPYYQPQHF
NA,TRBD1,TRBJ1-2,TRBV4-3,TGCGCCAGCAGCCCCCGACAGGGCTTCAGCTATGGCTACACCTTC,CASSPRQGFSYGYTF
NA,NA,TRBJ2-7,TRBV15,TGTGCCACCAGCAACCACCAGGAGCAGTACTTC,CATSNHQEQYF
NA,NA,TRBJ2-5,TRBV30,TGTGCCTGGAGTGTAGTACGGGAGACCCAGTACTTC,CAWSVVRETQYF
NA,NA,TRBJ1-4,TRBV25-1,TGTGCCAGCAGTGAAGTGGGCAGGGGTATGGGAAAACTGTTTTTT,CASSEVGRGMGKLFF
NA,NA,TRBJ2-1,TRBV28,TGTGCCAGCAGTCTTCGGGACTTCTACAATGAGCAGTTCTTC,CASSLRDFYNEQFF
NA,NA,TRBJ2-1,TRBV7-6,TGTGCCAGCAGCTTAGTCCCAGCGGTCAATGAGCAGTTCTTC,CASSLVPAVNEQFF
NA,TRBD1,TRBJ1-4,TRBV6-1,TGTGCCAGCAGACCCGGACAGGGGCTTGAAAAACTGTTTTTT,CASRPGQGLEKLFF
NA,NA,TRBJ2-5,TRBV9,TGTGCCAGCAGCATCGGAGTTGAAGAGACCCAGTACTTC,CASSIGVEETQYF
NA,TRBD1,TRBJ2-1,TRBV28,TGTGCCAGCAGTGTCCTGACAGGGGTGGTCGGTGAGCAGTTCTTC,CASSVLTGVVGEQFF
NA,NA,TRBJ2-5,TRBV18,TGTGCCAGCTCACCACTTTATATGTACCAAGAGACCCAGTACTTC,CASSPLYMYQETQYF
once,TRBD1,TRBJ2-1,TRBV7-9,TGTGCCAGCAGCGCCCTCCGTGGGACAGGGAAGGAAGAGCAGTTCTTC,CASSALRGTGKEEQFF
NA,NA,TRBJ1-1,TRBV11-2,TGTGCCAGCAGCTCCACCGCGGGAGACACTGAAGCTTTCTTT,CASSSTAGDTEAFF
NA,TRBD1,TRBJ2-7,TRBV5-8,TGTGCCAGCGGGCTGGGACAGGGCCTCTACGAGCAGTACTTC,CASGLGQGLYEQYF
NA,TRBD2,TRBJ2-7,TRBV7-2,TGTGCCAGCAGCAAAGCGGGAGAGGTCGCCTACGAGCAGTACTTC,CASSKAGEVAYEQYF
NA,NA,TRBJ2-2,TRBV5-4,TGTGCCAGCAGCTTAGCCATGAACACCGGGGAGCTGTTTTTT,CASSLAMNTGELFF
NA,NA,TRBJ1-5,TRBV7-9,TGTGCCAGCAGCTGGGGAGCCCTTAGGGATCAGCCCCAGCATTTT,CASSWGALRDQPQHF
NA,NA,TRBJ2-1,TRBV6-5,TGTGCCAGCAGTTACTCTAGGCTAGCAACCTACAATGAGCAGTTCTTC,CASSYSRLATYNEQFF
once,NA,TRBJ2-3,TRBV7-6,TGTGCCAGCAGCTCAGACCGAACCACAGATACGCAGTATTTT,CASSSDRTTDTQYF
NA,NA,TRBJ2-7,TRBV7-2,TGTGCCAGCGGCCGGGACTCCTACGAGCAGTACTTC,CASGRDSYEQYF
NA,NA,TRBJ1-2,TRBV5-5,TGTGCCAGCAGCTTGGGAGTGGGAGGCGACTATGGCTACACCTTC,CASSLGVGGDYGYTF
NA,NA,TRBJ1-2,TRBV6-5,TGTGCCAGCAGTTCCCTGACAGGCCCTCACTATGGCTACACCTTC,CASSSLTGPHYGYTF
NA,NA,TRBJ1-4,TRBV19,TGTGCCAGCAGCTATATGACAGGCCTAAAACCCTTCGGTGAAAAACTGTTTTTT,CASSYMTGLKPFGEKLFF